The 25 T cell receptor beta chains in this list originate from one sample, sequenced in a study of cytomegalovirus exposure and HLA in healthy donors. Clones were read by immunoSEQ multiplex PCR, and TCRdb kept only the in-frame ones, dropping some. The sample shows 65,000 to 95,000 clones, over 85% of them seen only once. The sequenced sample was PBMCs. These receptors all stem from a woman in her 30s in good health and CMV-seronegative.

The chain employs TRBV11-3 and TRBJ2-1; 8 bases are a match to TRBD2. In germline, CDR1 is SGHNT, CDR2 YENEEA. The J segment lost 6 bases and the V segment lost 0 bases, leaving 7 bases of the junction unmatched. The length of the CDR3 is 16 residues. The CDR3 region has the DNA TGTGCCAGCAGCTTAGATATAGCGGGACTGGCCAATGAGCAGTTCTTC. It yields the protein CASSLDIAGLANEQFF.

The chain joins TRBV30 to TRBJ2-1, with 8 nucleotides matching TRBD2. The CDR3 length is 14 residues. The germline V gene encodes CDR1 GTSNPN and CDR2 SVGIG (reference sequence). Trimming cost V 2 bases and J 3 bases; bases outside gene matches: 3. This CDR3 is CAWSRLAGYNEQFF. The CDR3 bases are TGTGCCTGGAGTAGGCTAGCGGGCTACAATGAGCAGTTCTTC.

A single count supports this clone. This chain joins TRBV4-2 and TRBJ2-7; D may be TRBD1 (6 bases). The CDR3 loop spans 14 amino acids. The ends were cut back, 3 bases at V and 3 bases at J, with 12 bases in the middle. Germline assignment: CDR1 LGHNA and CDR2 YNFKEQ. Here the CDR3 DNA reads TGTGCCAGCAGCCACGCAGGGGCGGGCTACGAGCAGTACTTC. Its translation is CASSHAGAGYEQYF.

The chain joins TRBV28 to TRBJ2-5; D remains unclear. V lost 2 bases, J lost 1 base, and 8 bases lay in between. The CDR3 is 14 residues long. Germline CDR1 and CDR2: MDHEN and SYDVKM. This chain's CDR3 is CASSLEHPQETQYF. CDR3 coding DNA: TGTGCCAGCAGTTTAGAACACCCCCAAGAGACCCAGTACTTC. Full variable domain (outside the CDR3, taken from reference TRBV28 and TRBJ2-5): DVKVTQSSRYLVKRTGEKVFLECVQDMDHENMFWYRQDPGLGLRLIYFSYDVKMKEKGDIPEGYSVSREKKERFSLILESASTNQTSMYLCASSLEHPQETQYFGPGTRLLVL.

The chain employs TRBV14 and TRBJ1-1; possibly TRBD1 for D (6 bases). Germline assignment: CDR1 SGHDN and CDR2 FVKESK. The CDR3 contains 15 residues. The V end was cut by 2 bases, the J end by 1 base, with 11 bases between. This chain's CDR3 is CASSQNRAGNTEAFF. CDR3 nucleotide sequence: TGTGCCAGCAGCCAAAACAGGGCGGGGAACACTGAAGCTTTCTTT.

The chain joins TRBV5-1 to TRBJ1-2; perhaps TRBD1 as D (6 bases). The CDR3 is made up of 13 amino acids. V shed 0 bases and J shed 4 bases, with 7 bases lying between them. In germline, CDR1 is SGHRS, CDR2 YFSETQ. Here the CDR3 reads CASSLGTAYGYTF. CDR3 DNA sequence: TGCGCCAGCAGCTTGGGGACAGCCTATGGCTACACCTTC.

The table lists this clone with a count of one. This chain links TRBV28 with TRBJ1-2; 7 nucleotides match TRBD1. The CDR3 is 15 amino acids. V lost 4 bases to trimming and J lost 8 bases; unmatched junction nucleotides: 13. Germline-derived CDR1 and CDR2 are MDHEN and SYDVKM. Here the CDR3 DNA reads TGTGCCAGCAGTTATGACGTAAGGGGGCTGGGAGGCTACACCTTC. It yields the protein CASSYDVRGLGGYTF.

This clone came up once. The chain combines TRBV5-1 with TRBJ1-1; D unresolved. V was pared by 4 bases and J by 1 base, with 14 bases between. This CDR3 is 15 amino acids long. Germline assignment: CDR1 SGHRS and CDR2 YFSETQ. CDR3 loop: CASSTPETTNTEAFF. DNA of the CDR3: TGCGCCAGCAGCACTCCAGAGACTACGAACACTGAAGCTTTCTTT.

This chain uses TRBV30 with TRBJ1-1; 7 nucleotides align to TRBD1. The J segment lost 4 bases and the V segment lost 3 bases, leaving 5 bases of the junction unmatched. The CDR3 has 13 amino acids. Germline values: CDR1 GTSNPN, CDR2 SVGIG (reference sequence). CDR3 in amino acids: CAWRQGSATEAFF. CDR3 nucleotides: TGTGCCTGGAGACAGGGGAGCGCCACTGAAGCTTTCTTT. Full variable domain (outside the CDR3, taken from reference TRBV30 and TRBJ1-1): SQTIHQWPATLVQPVGSPLSLECTVEGTSNPNLYWYRQAAGRGLQLLFYSVGIGQISSEVPQNLSASRPQDRQFILSSKKLLLSDSGFYLCAWRQGSATEAFFGQGTRLTVV.

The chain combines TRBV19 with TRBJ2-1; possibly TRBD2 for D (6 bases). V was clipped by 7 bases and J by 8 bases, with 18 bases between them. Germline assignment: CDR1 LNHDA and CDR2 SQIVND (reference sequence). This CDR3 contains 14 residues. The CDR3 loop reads CASNNRGLVHEQFF. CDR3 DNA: TGTGCCAGTAACAACCGGGGGTTAGTACATGAGCAGTTCTTC.

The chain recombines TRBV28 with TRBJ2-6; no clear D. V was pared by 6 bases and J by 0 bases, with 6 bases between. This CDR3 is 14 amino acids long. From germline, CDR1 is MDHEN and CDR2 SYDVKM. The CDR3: CASSSASGANVLTF. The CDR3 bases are TGTGCCAGCAGCAGCGCCTCTGGGGCCAACGTCCTGACTTTC.

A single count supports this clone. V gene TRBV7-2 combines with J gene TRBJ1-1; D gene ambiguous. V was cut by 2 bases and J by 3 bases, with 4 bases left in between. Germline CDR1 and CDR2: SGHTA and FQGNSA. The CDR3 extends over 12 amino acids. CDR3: CASSLRDTEAFF. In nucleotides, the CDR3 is TGTGCCAGCAGCTTAAGAGACACTGAAGCTTTCTTT.

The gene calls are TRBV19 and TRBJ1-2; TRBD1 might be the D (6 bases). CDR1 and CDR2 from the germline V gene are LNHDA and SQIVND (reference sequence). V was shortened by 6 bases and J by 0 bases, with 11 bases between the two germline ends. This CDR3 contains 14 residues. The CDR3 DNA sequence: TGTGCCAGTAGATTACAGGGAACTAACTATGGCTACACCTTC. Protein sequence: CASRLQGTNYGYTF. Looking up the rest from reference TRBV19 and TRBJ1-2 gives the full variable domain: DGGITQSPKYLFRKEGQNVTLSCEQNLNHDAMYWYRQDPGQGLRLIYYSQIVNDFQKGDIAEGYSVSREKKESFPLTVTSAQKNPTAFYLCASRLQGTNYGYTFGSGTRLTVV.

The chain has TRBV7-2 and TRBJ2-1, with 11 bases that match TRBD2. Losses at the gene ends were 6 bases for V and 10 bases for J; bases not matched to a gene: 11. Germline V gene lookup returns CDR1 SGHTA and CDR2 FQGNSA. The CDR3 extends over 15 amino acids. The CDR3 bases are TGTGCCAGCAGTCCCCTAGCGGGGGGCCCGGGGGAGCAGTTCTTC. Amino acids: CASSPLAGGPGEQFF.

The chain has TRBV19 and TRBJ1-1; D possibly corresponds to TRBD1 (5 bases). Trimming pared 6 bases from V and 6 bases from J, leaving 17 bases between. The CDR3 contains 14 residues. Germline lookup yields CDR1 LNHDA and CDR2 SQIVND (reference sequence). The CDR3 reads CASSHRGDGAEAFF. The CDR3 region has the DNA TGTGCCAGTAGCCACCGGGGGGATGGGGCTGAAGCTTTCTTT.

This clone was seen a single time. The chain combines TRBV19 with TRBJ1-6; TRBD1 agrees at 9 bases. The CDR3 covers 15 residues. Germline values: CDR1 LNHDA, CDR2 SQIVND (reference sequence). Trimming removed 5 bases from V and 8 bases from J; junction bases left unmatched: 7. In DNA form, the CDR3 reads TGTGCCAGTAGTCTTTCGGGACAGGGTTATTCACCCCTCCACTTT. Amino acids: CASSLSGQGYSPLHF.

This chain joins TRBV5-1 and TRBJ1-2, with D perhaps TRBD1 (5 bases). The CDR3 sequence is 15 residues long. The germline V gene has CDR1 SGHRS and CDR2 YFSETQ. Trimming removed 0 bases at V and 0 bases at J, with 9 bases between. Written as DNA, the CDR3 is TGCGCCAGCAGCTTGGCGGCAGGGACTAACTATGGCTACACCTTC. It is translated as CASSLAAGTNYGYTF.

DNA of the CDR3: TGTGCCAGCAGCACCCAGGGGACAGGGTATAATTCACCCCTCCACTTT. Its protein is CASSTQGTGYNSPLHF. V usage is TRBV7-2 and J usage is TRBJ1-6, with 9 bases matching TRBD1. Per germline, CDR1 SGHTA and CDR2 FQGNSA. The CDR3 consists of 16 residues. Trimming cost V 5 bases and J 4 bases; bases outside gene matches: 6.

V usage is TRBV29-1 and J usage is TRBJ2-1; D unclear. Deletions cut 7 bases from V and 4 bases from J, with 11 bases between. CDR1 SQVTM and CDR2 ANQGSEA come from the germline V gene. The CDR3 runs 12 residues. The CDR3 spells CSASHGYNEQFF. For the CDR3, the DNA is TGCAGCGCCTCCCACGGGTACAATGAGCAGTTCTTC.

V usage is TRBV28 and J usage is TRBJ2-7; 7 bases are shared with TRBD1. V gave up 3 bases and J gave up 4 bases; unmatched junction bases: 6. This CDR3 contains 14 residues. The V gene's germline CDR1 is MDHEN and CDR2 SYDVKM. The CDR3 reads CASSFSDREYEQYF. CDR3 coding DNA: TGTGCCAGCAGTTTTAGCGACAGGGAATACGAGCAGTACTTC.

CDR3 region: CASSPRLAGDNEQFF. DNA of the CDR3: TGTGCCAGCAGCCCCCGACTAGCGGGAGACAATGAGCAGTTCTTC. The chain employs TRBV11-3 and TRBJ2-1, with TRBD2 matching over 12 bases. The junction had 4 bases not matched to a gene; V was cut back by 5 bases and J by 5 bases. The length of the CDR3 is 15 residues. Germline assignment: CDR1 SGHNT and CDR2 YENEEA. The full variable domain, in which reference TRBV11-3 and TRBJ2-1 provide the parts outside the CDR3, is EAGVVQSPRYKIIEKKQPVAFWCNPISGHNTLYWYLQNLGQGPELLIRYENEEAVDDSQLPKDRFSAERLKGVDSTLKIQPAELGDSAVYLCASSPRLAGDNEQFFGPGTRLTVL.

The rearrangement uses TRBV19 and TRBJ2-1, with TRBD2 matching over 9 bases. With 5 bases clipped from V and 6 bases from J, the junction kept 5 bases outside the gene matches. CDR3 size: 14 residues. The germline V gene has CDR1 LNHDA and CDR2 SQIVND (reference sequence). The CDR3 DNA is TGTGCCAGTAGTTCGGGACTAGCATTCAATGAGCAGTTCTTC. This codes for CASSSGLAFNEQFF.

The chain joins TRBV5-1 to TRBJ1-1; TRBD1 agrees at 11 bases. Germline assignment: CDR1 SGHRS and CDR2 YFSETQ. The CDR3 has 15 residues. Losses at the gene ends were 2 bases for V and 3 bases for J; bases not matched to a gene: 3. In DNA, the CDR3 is TGCGCCAGCAGCTTTAGGACAGGGGGCGACACTGAAGCTTTCTTT. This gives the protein CASSFRTGGDTEAFF.

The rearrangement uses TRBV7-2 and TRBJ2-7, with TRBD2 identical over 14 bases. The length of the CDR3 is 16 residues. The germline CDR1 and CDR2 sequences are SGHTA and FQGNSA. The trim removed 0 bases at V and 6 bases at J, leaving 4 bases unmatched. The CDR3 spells CASSLAPGLAGAEQYF. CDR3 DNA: TGTGCCAGCAGCTTAGCCCCGGGACTAGCGGGGGCCGAGCAGTACTTC.

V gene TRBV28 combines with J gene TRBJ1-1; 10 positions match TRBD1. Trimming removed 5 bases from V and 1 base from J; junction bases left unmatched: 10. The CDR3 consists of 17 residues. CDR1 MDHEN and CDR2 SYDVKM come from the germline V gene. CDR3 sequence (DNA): TGTGCCAGCAGTCTCCTGGGGACAGGGGTCAGGAACACTGAAGCTTTCTTT. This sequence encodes CASSLLGTGVRNTEAFF.